This T cell receptor (beta chain) was observed in a study of Ad26.COV2.S vaccination and SARS-CoV-2 variants. Study as a whole: Donor allocation was to the COV1001 Ad26.COV2.S trial arm. Each vaccinee took Ad26.COV2.S intramuscularly, once or twice 56 days apart.

The treatment: around 19 received Ad26.COV2.S at low or high dose, single or two shots; about 5 received placebo; per-sample allocation not given. Day 63 after the first vaccine or placebo injection was the time point for sampling. Vaccination employed an Ad26 vector expressing the Wuhan-strain SARS-CoV-2 spike. Profiling relied on immunoSEQ multiplex PCR, and the TCRdb table lists in-frame clones only, not all of them. The sample lists around 400,000 clones; around 90% were seen once. CDR3 length equals 14 residues. Trimming stripped 3 bases from V and 1 base from J, with 8 bases between. Germline values: CDR1 LGHNA, CDR2 YSLEER.

The chain uses TRBV4-3 and TRBJ2-3; TRBD2 is a possible D gene (5 bases). The clonotype was recovered from a person aged 18-60 years who received the Ad26.COV2.S COVID-19 vaccine or a placebo. The sequences come from peripheral blood, collected in a trial of Ad26.COV2.S vaccine versus placebo. This CDR3 reads CASSHDGGTDTQYF. Written as DNA, the CDR3 is TGCGCCAGCAGCCATGACGGGGGCACAGATACGCAGTATTTT.